The subject of this entry is one T cell receptor (beta chain). The antigen remains undetermined. These data are taken from a study of shared clonotypes between healthy human individuals. Study-level points and caveats: Rarefaction curves obtained for sorted subsets showed sequencing incomplete despite large depth.

Per the authors' pipeline: ImmunoSEQ output held junction-only sequences without quality scores, so filtering differed. Method: immunoSEQ multiplex PCR; TCRdb's copy keeps in-frame clones and lacks some. V and J calls and clone size follow that table, whereas D and trimming were derived from the DNA. The sample contains roughly 1,500,000 clones, just under 99% of which appear only once. This CDR3 contains 14 residues. Per the germline V gene, CDR1 is KGHSH and CDR2 is LQKENI. V lost 0 bases, J lost 8 bases, and 11 bases lay in between. The specimen was naive CD4+ T cells sorted from blood. Subset defined: CD45RA+ positively selected. The source is a man aged 30 to 45 in good health. The genes are TRBV18 and TRBJ2-4; D remains ambiguous. The CDR3 DNA reads TGTGCCAGCTCACCACCGGCAGCAGTGGACATTCAGTACTTC. Amino acid sequence: CASSPPAAVDIQYF.